The 11 T cell receptor beta chains presented below share a single source sample, sequenced in a study of Tregs in tolerant kidney transplant recipients. TCRdb's table, derived via immunoSEQ multiplex PCR, lists solely in-frame clones and lacks some. The table lists more than 60,000 clones, about 89% of them singletons. The specimen was CD4+ T cells from blood, collected before the transplant. These receptors were obtained from a human donor who received a combined kidney and bone marrow transplant.

The chain carries TRBV30 and TRBJ2-7; 12 bases are a match to TRBD2. Germline trimming cut 3 bases from V and 3 bases from J; bases unmatched to any gene: 3. The CDR3 sequence is 14 residues long. Germline V CDR1 and CDR2: GTSNPN, SVGIG (reference sequence). DNA of the CDR3: TGTGCCTGGAGGCCGGGACTAGCGGGCTACGAGCAGTACTTC. Amino acids: CAWRPGLAGYEQYF. The full variable domain, in which reference TRBV30 and TRBJ2-7 provide the parts outside the CDR3, is SQTIHQWPATLVQPVGSPLSLECTVEGTSNPNLYWYRQAAGRGLQLLFYSVGIGQISSEVPQNLSASRPQDRQFILSSKKLLLSDSGFYLCAWRPGLAGYEQYFGPGTRLTVT.

The CDR3 DNA sequence: TGTGCCAGCAGCGTGGGACCACAGGGAAGGGGCGAGCAGTACTTC. Translation: CASSVGPQGRGEQYF. The chain links TRBV2 to TRBJ2-7, with D perhaps TRBD1 (6 bases). V lost 6 bases and J lost 6, with 21 bases in between. The CDR3 consists of 15 residues. Germline V gives CDR1 SNHLY, CDR2 FYNNEI.

The chain carries TRBV6-5 and TRBJ1-2, with D possibly being TRBD1 (6 bases). The CDR3 consists of 14 residues. Per the germline V gene, CDR1 is MNHEY and CDR2 is SVGAGI. V lost 6 bases and J 6 bases, leaving 17 bases between the germline ends. The CDR3, as DNA: TGTGCCAGCAGACCAACAGGGACCATGGATGGCTACACCTTC. Translating it yields CASRPTGTMDGYTF.

The chain is built from TRBV7-2 and TRBJ2-7; TRBD2 matches 7 bases. The CDR3 runs 16 residues. Germline V CDR1 and CDR2: SGHTA, FQGNSA. With 1 base clipped from V and 6 bases from J, the junction kept 12 bases outside the gene matches. CDR3 DNA: TGTGCCAGCAGCTTAGGCGGGAGAACATTTCCCCTCGAGCAGTACTTC. Translation: CASSLGGRTFPLEQYF.

CDR3 nucleotide sequence: TGTGCCAGCACCCCAGCGGGACGGTACGAGCAGTACTTC. Its protein is CASTPAGRYEQYF. The gene calls are TRBV6-6 and TRBJ2-7; 7 nucleotides agree with TRBD2. CDR3 length: 13 residues. V was pared by 7 bases and J by 4 bases, with 7 bases of the junction left unmatched. CDR1 MNHNY and CDR2 SVGAGI come from the germline V gene (reference sequence).

This chain connects TRBV27 to TRBJ2-1, with D maybe TRBD2 (5 bases). The CDR3 has 14 residues. V dropped 3 bases and J dropped 2 bases, with 8 bases sitting between them. The germline CDR1 and CDR2 sequences are MNHEY and SMNVEV (reference sequence). CDR3 region: CASSLRVPYNEQFF. In nucleotides, the CDR3 is TGTGCCAGCAGTTTGCGGGTGCCCTACAATGAGCAGTTCTTC.

The chain recombines TRBV10-2 with TRBJ2-1; 11 bases agree with TRBD1. This CDR3 is 17 amino acids long. The V gene end was trimmed by 2 bases and the J gene end by 7 bases; junction bases not matched to a gene: 10. CDR1 is WSHSY and CDR2 is SAAADI in the germline V gene. The CDR3: CASSEQRLGTGGNEQFF. The CDR3 DNA is TGCGCCAGCAGTGAGCAAAGATTGGGGACAGGGGGGAATGAGCAGTTCTTC.

The V and J genes are TRBV9 and TRBJ2-7; TRBD2 aligns across 11 bases. This CDR3 is built from 14 residues. Trimming cost V 0 bases and J 6 bases; bases outside gene matches: 2. The germline V gene encodes CDR1 SGDLS and CDR2 YYNGEE. CDR3 sequence (DNA): TGTGCCAGCAGCGTAGGTAGCGGGAGGGGCGAGCAGTACTTC. It is translated as CASSVGSGRGEQYF.

This sequence joins TRBV28 and TRBJ1-2; D is unclear. V gave up 6 bases and J gave up 4 bases, with 9 bases separating them. The germline V gene has CDR1 MDHEN and CDR2 SYDVKM. This CDR3 spans 12 amino acids. The CDR3 sequence is CASRTGAYGYTF. Here the CDR3 DNA reads TGTGCCAGCAGAACGGGAGCCTATGGCTACACCTTC.

The V call is TRBV6-4, the J call TRBJ2-7; 10 bases agree with TRBD2. The junction had 13 bases not matched to a gene; V was cut back by 2 bases and J by 3 bases. This CDR3 has 18 residues. Looked up from germline, CDR1 is MRHNA and CDR2 is SNTAGT. Here the CDR3 reads CASSDPMRTSGRDYEQYF. CDR3 bases: TGTGCCAGCAGTGACCCAATGCGGACTAGCGGAAGGGACTACGAGCAGTACTTC.

The chain links TRBV5-5 to TRBJ2-7; 7 nucleotides agree with TRBD1. This CDR3 comprises 11 residues. Germline V gene data show CDR1 as SGHKS and CDR2 as YYEKEE (reference sequence). V lost 3 bases, J lost 11 bases, and 5 bases stayed unmatched. The CDR3: CASSSGQPKYF. CDR3 DNA sequence: TGTGCCAGCAGCTCGGGACAGCCCAAGTACTTC.